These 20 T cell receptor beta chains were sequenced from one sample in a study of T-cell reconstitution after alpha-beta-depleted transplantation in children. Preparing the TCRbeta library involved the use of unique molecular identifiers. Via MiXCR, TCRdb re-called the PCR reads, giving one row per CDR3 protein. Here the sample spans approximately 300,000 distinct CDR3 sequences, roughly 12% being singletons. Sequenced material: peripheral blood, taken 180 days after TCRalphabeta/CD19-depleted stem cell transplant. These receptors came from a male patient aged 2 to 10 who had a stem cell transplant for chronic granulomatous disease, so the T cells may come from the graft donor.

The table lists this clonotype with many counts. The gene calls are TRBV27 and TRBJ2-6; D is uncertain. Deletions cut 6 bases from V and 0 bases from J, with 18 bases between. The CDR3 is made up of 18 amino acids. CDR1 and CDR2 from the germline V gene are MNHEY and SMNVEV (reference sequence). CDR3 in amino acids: CASSPTRAARSGANVLTF. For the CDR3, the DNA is TGTGCCAGCAGCCCCACCCGGGCGGCCCGCTCTGGGGCCAACGTCCTGACTTTC.

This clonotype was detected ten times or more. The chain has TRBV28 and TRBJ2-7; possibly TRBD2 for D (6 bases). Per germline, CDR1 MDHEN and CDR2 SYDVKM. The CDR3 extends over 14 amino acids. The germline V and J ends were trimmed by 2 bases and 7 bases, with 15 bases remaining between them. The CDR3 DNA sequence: TGTGCCAGCAGTTTACGGGGCGGGACGGGTGAGCAGTACTTC. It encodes CASSLRGGTGEQYF.

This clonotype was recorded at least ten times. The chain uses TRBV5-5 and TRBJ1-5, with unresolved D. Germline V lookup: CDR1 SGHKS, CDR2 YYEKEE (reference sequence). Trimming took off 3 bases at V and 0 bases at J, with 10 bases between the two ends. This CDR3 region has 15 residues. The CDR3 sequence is CASSSSFGSNQPQHF. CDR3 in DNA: TGTGCCAGCAGCTCGAGCTTTGGTAGCAATCAGCCCCAGCATTTT.

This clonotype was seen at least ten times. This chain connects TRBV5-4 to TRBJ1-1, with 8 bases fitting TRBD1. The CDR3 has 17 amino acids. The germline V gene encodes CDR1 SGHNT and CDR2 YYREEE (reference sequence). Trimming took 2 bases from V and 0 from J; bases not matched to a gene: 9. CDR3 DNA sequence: TGTGCCAGCAGCTTCGGACAGGGCCAAGGGATGAACACTGAAGCTTTCTTT. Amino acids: CASSFGQGQGMNTEAFF.

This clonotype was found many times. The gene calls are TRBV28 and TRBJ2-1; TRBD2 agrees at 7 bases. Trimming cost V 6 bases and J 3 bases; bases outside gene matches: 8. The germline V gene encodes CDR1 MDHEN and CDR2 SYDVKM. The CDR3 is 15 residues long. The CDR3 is CASRSTGLRYNEQFF. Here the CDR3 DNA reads TGTGCCAGCAGGTCAACGGGACTACGCTACAATGAGCAGTTCTTC.

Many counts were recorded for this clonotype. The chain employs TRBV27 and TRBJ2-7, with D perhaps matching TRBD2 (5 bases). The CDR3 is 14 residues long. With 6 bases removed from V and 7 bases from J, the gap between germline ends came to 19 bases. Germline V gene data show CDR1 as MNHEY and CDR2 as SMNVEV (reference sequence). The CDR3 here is CASSDPTILSEQYF. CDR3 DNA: TGTGCCAGCAGCGATCCGACTATCCTTTCGGAGCAGTACTTC.

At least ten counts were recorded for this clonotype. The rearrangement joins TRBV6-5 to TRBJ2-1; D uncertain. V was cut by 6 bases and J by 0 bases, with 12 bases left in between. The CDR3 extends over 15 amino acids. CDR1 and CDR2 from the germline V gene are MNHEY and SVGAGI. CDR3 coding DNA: TGTGCCAGCAGGTCGAGAGGCAGCTCCTACAATGAGCAGTTCTTC. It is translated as CASRSRGSSYNEQFF.

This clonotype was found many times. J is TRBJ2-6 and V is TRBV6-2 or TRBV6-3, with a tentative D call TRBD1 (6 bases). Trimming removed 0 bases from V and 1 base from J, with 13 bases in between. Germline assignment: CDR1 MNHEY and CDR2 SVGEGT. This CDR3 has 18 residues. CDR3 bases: TGTGCCAGCAGTTACTCGTGGGGGCTAGGGTCTGGGGCCAACGTCCTGACTTTC. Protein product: CASSYSWGLGSGANVLTF.

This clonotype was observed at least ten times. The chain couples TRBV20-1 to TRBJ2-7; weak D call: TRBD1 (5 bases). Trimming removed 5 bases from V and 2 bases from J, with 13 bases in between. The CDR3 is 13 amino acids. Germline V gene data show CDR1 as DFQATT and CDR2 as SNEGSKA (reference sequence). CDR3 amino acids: CSAYNRRTYEQYF. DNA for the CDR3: TGCAGTGCTTATAACAGGAGAACCTACGAGCAGTACTTC.

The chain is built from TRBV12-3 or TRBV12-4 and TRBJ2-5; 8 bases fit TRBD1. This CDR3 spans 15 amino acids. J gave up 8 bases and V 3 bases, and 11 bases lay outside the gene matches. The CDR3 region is CASSFSDRGMDTQYF. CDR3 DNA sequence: TGTGCCAGCAGTTTTTCCGACAGGGGCATGGATACCCAGTACTTC.

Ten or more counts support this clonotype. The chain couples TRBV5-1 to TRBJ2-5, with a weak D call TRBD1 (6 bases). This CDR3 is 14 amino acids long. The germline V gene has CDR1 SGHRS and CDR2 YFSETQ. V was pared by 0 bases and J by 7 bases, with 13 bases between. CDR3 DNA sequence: TGCGCCAGCAGCTTGGTCGCGGAAGGGGGGACCCAGTACTTC. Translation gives CASSLVAEGGTQYF.

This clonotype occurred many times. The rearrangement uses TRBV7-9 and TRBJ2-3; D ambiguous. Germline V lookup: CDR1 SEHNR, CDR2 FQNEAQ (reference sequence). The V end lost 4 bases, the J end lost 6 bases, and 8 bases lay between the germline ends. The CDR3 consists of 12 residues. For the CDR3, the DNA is TGTGCCAGCAGCTCCCTGGCGGATACGCAGTATTTT. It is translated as CASSSLADTQYF.

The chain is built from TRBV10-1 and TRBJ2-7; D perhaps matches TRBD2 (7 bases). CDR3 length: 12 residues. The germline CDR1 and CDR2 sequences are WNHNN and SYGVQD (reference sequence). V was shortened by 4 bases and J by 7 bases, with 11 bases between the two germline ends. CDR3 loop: CASSGTRGEQYF. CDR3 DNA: TGCGCCAGCAGTGGGACTAGGGGGGAGCAGTACTTC.

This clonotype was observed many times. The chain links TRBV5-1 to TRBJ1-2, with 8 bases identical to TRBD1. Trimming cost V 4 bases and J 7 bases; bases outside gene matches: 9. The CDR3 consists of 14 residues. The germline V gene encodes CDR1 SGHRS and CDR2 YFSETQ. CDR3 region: CASSPGQAGSGYTF. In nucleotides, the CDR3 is TGCGCCAGCAGCCCGGGACAGGCCGGGAGTGGCTACACCTTC.

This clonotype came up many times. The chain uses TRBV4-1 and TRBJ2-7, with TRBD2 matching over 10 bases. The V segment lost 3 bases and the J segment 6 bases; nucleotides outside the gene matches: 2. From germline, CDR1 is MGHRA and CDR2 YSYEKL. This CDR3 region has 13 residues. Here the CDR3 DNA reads TGCGCCAGCAGCCAGGGACTAGCGCGCGAGCAGTACTTC. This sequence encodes CASSQGLAREQYF.

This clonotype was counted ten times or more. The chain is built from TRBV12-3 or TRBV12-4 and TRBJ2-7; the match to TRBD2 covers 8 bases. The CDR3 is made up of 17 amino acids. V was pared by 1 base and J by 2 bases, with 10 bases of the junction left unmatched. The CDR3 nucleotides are TGTGCCAGCAGTTTAGGAAGAGTAGCGGGAAAACCCTACGAGCAGTACTTC. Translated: CASSLGRVAGKPYEQYF.

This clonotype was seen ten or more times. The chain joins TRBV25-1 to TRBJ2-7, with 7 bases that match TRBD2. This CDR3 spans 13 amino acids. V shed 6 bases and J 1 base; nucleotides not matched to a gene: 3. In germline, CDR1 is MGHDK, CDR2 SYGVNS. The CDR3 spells CASREGLSYEQYF. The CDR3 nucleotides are TGTGCCAGCAGGGAGGGACTATCCTACGAGCAGTACTTC.

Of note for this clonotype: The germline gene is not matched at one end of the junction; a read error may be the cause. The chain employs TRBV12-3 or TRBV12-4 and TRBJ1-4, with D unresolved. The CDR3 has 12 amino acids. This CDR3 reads CASRPTNEKLFF. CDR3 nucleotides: TGTGCCAGCAGACCAACGAATGAAAAACTGTTTTTT.

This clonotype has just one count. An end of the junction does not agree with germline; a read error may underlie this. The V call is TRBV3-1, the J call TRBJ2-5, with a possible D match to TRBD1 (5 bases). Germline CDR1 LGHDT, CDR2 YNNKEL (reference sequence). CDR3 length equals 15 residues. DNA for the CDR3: TGTGCCAGCAGTCCCTCGTCAGGGTTCCAAGTGACCCAGTACTTC. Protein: CASSPSSGFQVTQYF.

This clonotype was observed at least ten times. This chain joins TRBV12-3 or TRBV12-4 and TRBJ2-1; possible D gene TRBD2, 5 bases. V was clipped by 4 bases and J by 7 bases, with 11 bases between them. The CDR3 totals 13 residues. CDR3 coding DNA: TGTGCCAGCAGTTGGCCCGGGGAGAATGAGCAGTTCTTC. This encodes CASSWPGENEQFF.